The T cell receptor beta chain described here comes from a study of long-term antiretroviral therapy in people with HIV. Study at large: The earliest samples came about a decade before the 2015 immediate-ART recommendation. Study conclusions and caveats: ART was followed by higher diversity that remained below transplant donor controls.

Trimming removed 2 bases from V and 5 bases from J, with 9 bases in between. Germline V gene sequence: CDR1 SEHNR, CDR2 FQNEAQ (reference sequence). The CDR3 covers 13 residues. Points on this clone: Its target is unknown.

Cryopreserved PBMC numbered roughly 0.9-11 million per sample before DNA extraction. The assay, immunoSEQ v3.0, was run at survey level. Sequencing used immunoSEQ multiplex PCR; TCRdb keeps in-frame clones, though not all of them. The table records over 30,000 clones, about three quarters of them present only once. The gene calls are TRBV7-9 and TRBJ2-5; D remains ambiguous. Sequencing was performed on unsorted PBMCs, taken 3.1 years after starting antiretroviral therapy. This sequence was found in a woman in her fifties or sixties with HIV. DNA for the CDR3: TGTGCCAGCAGCTTAAGGACCGGGGAGACCCAGTACTTC. Protein: CASSLRTGETQYF.